These T cell receptor beta chains were read from a single sample in a study of blood T cell repertoires in COVID-19. Libraries were prepared by immunoSEQ multiplex PCR; TCRdb keeps only in-frame clonotypes and omits some of them. The sample carries about 63,000 clones, about three quarters recorded once. The sequenced sample was peripheral blood. The origin of the receptors is a woman older than 75 with acute or convalescent COVID-19. The CDR3 runs from the conserved cysteine through the conserved F or W. Each record gives: CDR3 protein, CDR3 DNA, V gene, clone size, D gene, J gene. The D gene is left open where the match is weak. Size tells how often a clone was seen (once, few, many) or the class of an expanded clone, and some rows leave it out.

cdr3_aa: CASSTRQSSGANVLTF
cdr3_nt: TGTGCCAGCAGCACCCGACAGAGCTCTGGGGCCAACGTCCTGACTTTC
v_call: TRBV11-3
clone_size: NA
d_call: NA
j_call: TRBJ2-6

cdr3_aa: CASSSKTGGHYNEQFF
cdr3_nt: TGTGCCAGCAGCTCCAAGACAGGGGGCCACTACAATGAGCAGTTCTTC
v_call: TRBV7-9
clone_size: NA
d_call: TRBD1
j_call: TRBJ2-1

cdr3_aa: CASSLLGVANTEAFF
cdr3_nt: TGTGCCAGCAGTCTTTTAGGCGTAGCGAACACTGAAGCTTTCTTT
v_call: TRBV28
clone_size: NA
d_call: NA
j_call: TRBJ1-1

cdr3_aa: CASSPAPGQGVTDTQYF
cdr3_nt: TGTGCCAGCAGCCCAGCCCCGGGACAGGGAGTGACAGATACGCAGTATTTT
v_call: TRBV4-2
clone_size: few
d_call: TRBD1
j_call: TRBJ2-3

cdr3_aa: CASSPHSGSQYGEQFF
cdr3_nt: TGTGCCAGCAGCCCCCACTCGGGGAGTCAGTACGGTGAGCAGTTCTTC
v_call: TRBV7-9
clone_size: NA
d_call: NA
j_call: TRBJ2-1

cdr3_aa: CASSSPGLWEREKLFF
cdr3_nt: TGTGCCAGCAGTTCACCGGGACTCTGGGAGAGGGAAAAACTGTTTTTT
v_call: TRBV6-5
clone_size: NA
d_call: NA
j_call: TRBJ1-4

cdr3_aa: CSGGRRFSYNEQFF
cdr3_nt: TGTTCGGGCGGGAGAAGGTTCTCCTACAATGAGCAGTTCTTC
v_call: TRBV5-3
clone_size: NA
d_call: TRBD2
j_call: TRBJ2-1

cdr3_aa: CASSLGGSYTF
cdr3_nt: TGTGCCAGCAGTTTGGGGGGGAGCTACACCTTC
v_call: TRBV28
clone_size: NA
d_call: NA
j_call: TRBJ1-2

cdr3_aa: CASSKIGGSGNTIYF
cdr3_nt: TGTGCCAGCAGTAAGATCGGGGGGTCTGGAAACACCATATATTTT
v_call: TRBV27
clone_size: NA
d_call: NA
j_call: TRBJ1-3

cdr3_aa: CASSPADRNYGYTF
cdr3_nt: TGCGCCAGCAGCCCGGCGGACAGGAACTATGGCTACACCTTC
v_call: TRBV4-1
clone_size: NA
d_call: TRBD1
j_call: TRBJ1-2

cdr3_aa: CASSGASRTGGNYGYTF
cdr3_nt: TGCGCCAGCAGCGGGGCGTCTCGGACAGGGGGTAACTATGGCTACACCTTC
v_call: TRBV5-1
clone_size: NA
d_call: TRBD1
j_call: TRBJ1-2

cdr3_aa: CASKSGTKGRNEQFF
cdr3_nt: TGTGCCAGCAAGTCGGGGACCAAAGGGAGGAATGAGCAGTTCTTC
v_call: TRBV6-5
clone_size: once
d_call: NA
j_call: TRBJ2-1

cdr3_aa: CASSFADPEGGKLFF
cdr3_nt: TGTGCCAGCAGCTTTGCGGACCCAGAGGGAGGAAAACTGTTTTTT
v_call: TRBV7-9
clone_size: NA
d_call: NA
j_call: TRBJ1-4

cdr3_aa: CASSTGTGGFGGNTIYF
cdr3_nt: TGTGCCAGCAGCACCGGGACAGGGGGGTTCGGTGGAAACACCATATATTTT
v_call: TRBV7-9
clone_size: NA
d_call: TRBD1
j_call: TRBJ1-3

cdr3_aa: CASRDSKSEKLFF
cdr3_nt: TGTGCCAGCAGAGACTCGAAGAGTGAAAAACTGTTTTTT
v_call: TRBV6-6
clone_size: NA
d_call: NA
j_call: TRBJ1-4

cdr3_aa: CASSDSGRPLYNEQFF
cdr3_nt: TGCGCCAGCAGCGACAGCGGGAGGCCTCTCTACAATGAGCAGTTCTTC
v_call: TRBV5-1
clone_size: once
d_call: TRBD2
j_call: TRBJ2-1

cdr3_aa: CASSQEGRQGWDTGELFF
cdr3_nt: TGTGCCAGCAGCCAAGAAGGTCGACAGGGGTGGGACACCGGGGAGCTGTTTTTT
v_call: TRBV14
clone_size: NA
d_call: TRBD1
j_call: TRBJ2-2

cdr3_aa: CAISELEGSEAFF
cdr3_nt: TGTGCCATCAGTGAACTCGAGGGCTCTGAAGCTTTCTTT
v_call: TRBV10-3
clone_size: NA
d_call: NA
j_call: TRBJ1-1

cdr3_aa: CASSLTGVPSGNTIYF
cdr3_nt: TGCGCCAGCAGCTTGACAGGGGTCCCCTCTGGAAACACCATATATTTT
v_call: TRBV5-1
clone_size: NA
d_call: TRBD1
j_call: TRBJ1-3

cdr3_aa: CASRSGQVPSGNQPQHF
cdr3_nt: TGTGCCAGTAGAAGCGGGCAGGTCCCTTCGGGCAATCAGCCCCAGCATTTT
v_call: TRBV19
clone_size: NA
d_call: NA
j_call: TRBJ1-5

cdr3_aa: CASSDPGQGITGELFF
cdr3_nt: TGCGCCAGCAGCGATCCAGGACAGGGAATAACCGGGGAGCTGTTTTTT
v_call: TRBV5-1
clone_size: NA
d_call: TRBD1
j_call: TRBJ2-2

cdr3_aa: CASSKGTGVGQPQHF
cdr3_nt: TGTGCCAGCAGCAAAGGGACAGGGGTAGGGCAGCCCCAGCATTTT
v_call: TRBV3-1/TRBV3-2
clone_size: NA
d_call: TRBD1
j_call: TRBJ1-5

cdr3_aa: CASGLARLSYNEQFF
cdr3_nt: TGTGCCAGCGGACTAGCGCGCTTGTCCTACAATGAGCAGTTCTTC
v_call: TRBV28
clone_size: NA
d_call: TRBD2
j_call: TRBJ2-1

cdr3_aa: CASKSDPVLAASGPYEQYF
cdr3_nt: TGTGCCAGCAAATCCGACCCGGTACTAGCGGCAAGCGGCCCCTACGAGCAGTACTTC
v_call: TRBV28
clone_size: NA
d_call: TRBD2
j_call: TRBJ2-7

cdr3_aa: CASSRQQPGTDTQYF
cdr3_nt: TGTGCCAGCAGTAGACAGCAGCCCGGCACAGATACGCAGTATTTT
v_call: TRBV2
clone_size: NA
d_call: NA
j_call: TRBJ2-3

cdr3_aa: CASRWDNYEQYF
cdr3_nt: TGTGCCAGCCGCTGGGACAACTACGAGCAGTACTTC
v_call: TRBV28
clone_size: NA
d_call: NA
j_call: TRBJ2-7

cdr3_aa: CASSPTRQGYGYTF
cdr3_nt: TGTGCCAGTAGTCCAACCCGACAGGGCTATGGCTACACCTTC
v_call: TRBV19
clone_size: once
d_call: TRBD1
j_call: TRBJ1-2

cdr3_aa: CATSDWSGLSSGYTF
cdr3_nt: TGTGCCACCAGTGATTGGTCCGGGTTATCAAGTGGCTACACCTTC
v_call: TRBV24-1
clone_size: NA
d_call: NA
j_call: TRBJ1-2

cdr3_aa: CASSYTADTQYF
cdr3_nt: TGTGCCAGCAGCTACACAGCAGATACGCAGTATTTT
v_call: TRBV7-3
clone_size: once
d_call: NA
j_call: TRBJ2-3

cdr3_aa: CSASPGGTSGRETQYF
cdr3_nt: TGCAGTGCTAGTCCTGGGGGGACTAGCGGGAGAGAGACCCAGTACTTC
v_call: TRBV20-1
clone_size: NA
d_call: TRBD2
j_call: TRBJ2-5

cdr3_aa: CASSESHPQPQHF
cdr3_nt: TGTGCCAGCAGTGAGAGTCATCCTCAGCCCCAGCATTTT
v_call: TRBV6-1
clone_size: NA
d_call: NA
j_call: TRBJ1-5

cdr3_aa: CASSSTRLEYSYEQYF
cdr3_nt: TGTGCCAGCAGTTCCACCCGGTTGGAGTACTCCTACGAGCAGTACTTC
v_call: TRBV28
clone_size: NA
d_call: NA
j_call: TRBJ2-7

cdr3_aa: CASSLGTNVPETQYF
cdr3_nt: TGTGCCAGCAGCTTGGGGACTAATGTGCCAGAGACCCAGTACTTC
v_call: TRBV5-4
clone_size: NA
d_call: NA
j_call: TRBJ2-5

cdr3_aa: CASSAARGSTDTQYF
cdr3_nt: TGTGCCAGCAGCGCCGCTCGGGGGAGCACAGATACGCAGTATTTT
v_call: TRBV9
clone_size: NA
d_call: NA
j_call: TRBJ2-3

cdr3_aa: CASSPVRGTGFNEQFF
cdr3_nt: TGTGCCAGCAGTCCGGTCCGTGGGACAGGGTTTAATGAGCAGTTCTTC
v_call: TRBV28
clone_size: NA
d_call: TRBD1
j_call: TRBJ2-1

cdr3_aa: CASSSVRQGGNQPQHF
cdr3_nt: TGTGCCAGCAGTTCCGTCCGCCAGGGGGGCAATCAGCCCCAGCATTTT
v_call: TRBV6-5
clone_size: NA
d_call: TRBD1
j_call: TRBJ1-5

cdr3_aa: CASSIGTESYGYTF
cdr3_nt: TGTGCCAGTAGTATAGGAACAGAAAGCTATGGCTACACCTTC
v_call: TRBV19
clone_size: NA
d_call: NA
j_call: TRBJ1-2

cdr3_aa: CASSTLESSRYTGELFF
cdr3_nt: TGTGCCAGCTCTACCTTGGAGTCTAGCCGATACACCGGGGAGCTGTTTTTT
v_call: TRBV18
clone_size: NA
d_call: NA
j_call: TRBJ2-2

cdr3_aa: CASSSPEGQGATSNQPQHF
cdr3_nt: TGTGCCAGTAGTTCGCCGGAAGGACAGGGGGCGACTAGCAATCAGCCCCAGCATTTT
v_call: TRBV19
clone_size: NA
d_call: TRBD1
j_call: TRBJ1-5

cdr3_aa: CASSPYREKLFF
cdr3_nt: TGTGCCAGCAGTCCCTACCGTGAAAAACTGTTTTTT
v_call: TRBV2
clone_size: few
d_call: NA
j_call: TRBJ1-4

cdr3_aa: CASSLMGQGGDEQFF
cdr3_nt: TGTGCCAGCAGCCTCATGGGACAGGGAGGGGATGAGCAGTTCTTC
v_call: TRBV9
clone_size: NA
d_call: TRBD1
j_call: TRBJ2-1

cdr3_aa: CSASKEGAAYNEQFF
cdr3_nt: TGCAGTGCTAGTAAGGAGGGGGCAGCCTACAATGAGCAGTTCTTC
v_call: TRBV20-1
clone_size: NA
d_call: NA
j_call: TRBJ2-1

cdr3_aa: CASSLQGRGGTEAFF
cdr3_nt: TGTGCCAGCAGCTTGCAAGGCCGGGGGGGCACTGAAGCTTTCTTT
v_call: TRBV7-9
clone_size: few
d_call: NA
j_call: TRBJ1-1

cdr3_aa: CASSVDRDNEQFF
cdr3_nt: TGTGCCAGCAGCGTCGACAGGGACAATGAGCAGTTCTTC
v_call: TRBV7-8
clone_size: NA
d_call: TRBD1
j_call: TRBJ2-1

cdr3_aa: CASSLPGQGLYGYTF
cdr3_nt: TGTGCCAGCAGTTTGCCTGGACAGGGCTTATATGGCTACACCTTC
v_call: TRBV28
clone_size: NA
d_call: TRBD1
j_call: TRBJ1-2

cdr3_aa: CSVEGQSQEQYF
cdr3_nt: TGCAGCGTTGAAGGACAGTCCCAGGAGCAGTACTTC
v_call: TRBV29-1
clone_size: NA
d_call: NA
j_call: TRBJ2-7

cdr3_aa: CASSLATGLVGRSGNQPQHF
cdr3_nt: TGTGCCAGCAGCTTAGCTACAGGGTTGGTTGGGCGGTCTGGCAATCAGCCCCAGCATTTT
v_call: TRBV7-8
clone_size: NA
d_call: NA
j_call: TRBJ1-5

cdr3_aa: CASSQGASIVGELFF
cdr3_nt: TGTGCCAGCAGCCAAGGTGCTAGTATAGTCGGGGAGCTGTTTTTT
v_call: TRBV6-5
clone_size: NA
d_call: NA
j_call: TRBJ2-2

cdr3_aa: CASSSTRTGWNTIYF
cdr3_nt: TGTGCCAGCAGTTCGACTCGGACAGGGTGGAACACCATATATTTT
v_call: TRBV28
clone_size: few
d_call: TRBD1
j_call: TRBJ1-3

cdr3_aa: CASRGTGGEPEAFF
cdr3_nt: TGTGCCAGCAGAGGGACAGGGGGAGAACCTGAAGCTTTCTTT
v_call: TRBV6-6
clone_size: NA
d_call: TRBD1
j_call: TRBJ1-1

cdr3_aa: CASSPRGPGTQTDTQYF
cdr3_nt: TGTGCCAGCAGCCCTAGGGGACCCGGGACTCAAACAGATACGCAGTATTTT
v_call: TRBV7-2
clone_size: once
d_call: NA
j_call: TRBJ2-3

cdr3_aa: CARSVQVEGPNQPQHF
cdr3_nt: TGTGCCAGAAGCGTCCAGGTTGAGGGTCCTAATCAGCCCCAGCATTTT
v_call: TRBV5-3
clone_size: NA
d_call: NA
j_call: TRBJ1-5

cdr3_aa: CAAGAGQAYNEQFF
cdr3_nt: TGCGCCGCGGGAGCGGGACAGGCCTACAATGAGCAGTTCTTC
v_call: TRBV4-1
clone_size: NA
d_call: NA
j_call: TRBJ2-1

cdr3_aa: CASSYGASGSVGTDTQYF
cdr3_nt: TGTGCCAGCAGTTATGGGGCTAGCGGGAGTGTGGGCACAGATACGCAGTATTTT
v_call: TRBV6-2/TRBV6-3
clone_size: NA
d_call: TRBD2
j_call: TRBJ2-3

cdr3_aa: CASSLAWGESTF
cdr3_nt: TGTGCCAGCAGCTTAGCGTGGGGGGAGAGCACCTTC
v_call: TRBV7-2
clone_size: few
d_call: NA
j_call: TRBJ1-2